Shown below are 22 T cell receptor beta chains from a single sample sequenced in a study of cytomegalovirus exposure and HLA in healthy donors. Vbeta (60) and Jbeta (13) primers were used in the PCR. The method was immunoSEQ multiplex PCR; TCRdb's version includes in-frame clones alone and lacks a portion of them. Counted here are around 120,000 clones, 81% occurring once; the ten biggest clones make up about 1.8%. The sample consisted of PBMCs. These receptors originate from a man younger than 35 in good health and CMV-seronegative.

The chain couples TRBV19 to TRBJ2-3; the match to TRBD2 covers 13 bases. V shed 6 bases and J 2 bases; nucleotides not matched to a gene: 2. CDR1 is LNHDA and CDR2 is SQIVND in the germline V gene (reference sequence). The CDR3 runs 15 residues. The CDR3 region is CASRGLAGDTDTQYF. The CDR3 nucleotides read TGTGCCAGTAGAGGACTAGCGGGGGACACAGATACGCAGTATTTT. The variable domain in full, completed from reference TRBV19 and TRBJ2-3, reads DGGITQSPKYLFRKEGQNVTLSCEQNLNHDAMYWYRQDPGQGLRLIYYSQIVNDFQKGDIAEGYSVSREKKESFPLTVTSAQKNPTAFYLCASRGLAGDTDTQYFGPGTRLTVL.

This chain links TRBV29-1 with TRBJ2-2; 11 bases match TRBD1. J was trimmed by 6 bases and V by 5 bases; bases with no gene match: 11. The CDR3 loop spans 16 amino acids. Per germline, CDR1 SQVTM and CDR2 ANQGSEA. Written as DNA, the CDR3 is TGCAGCGTTCGTCTCCCGGGACAGGGGGGTTCCGGGGAGCTGTTTTTT. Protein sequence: CSVRLPGQGGSGELFF.

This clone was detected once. The CDR3 DNA sequence: TGCAGCGTTGGGGTTAGCAACGGAAACACCATATATTTT. This encodes CSVGVSNGNTIYF. The chain is built from TRBV29-1 and TRBJ1-3; no firm D call. The CDR3 sequence is 13 residues long. The ends were cut back, 4 bases at V and 4 bases at J, with 11 bases in the middle. Germline CDR1 reads SQVTM; CDR2 reads ANQGSEA.

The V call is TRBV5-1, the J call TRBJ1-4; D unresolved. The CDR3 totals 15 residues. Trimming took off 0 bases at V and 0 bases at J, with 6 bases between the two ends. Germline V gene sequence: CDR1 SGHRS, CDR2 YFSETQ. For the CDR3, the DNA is TGCGCCAGCAGCTTGGACAGTTCAACTAATGAAAAACTGTTTTTT. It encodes CASSLDSSTNEKLFF. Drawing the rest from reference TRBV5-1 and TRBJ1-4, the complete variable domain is KAGVTQTPRYLIKTRGQQVTLSCSPISGHRSVSWYQQTPGQGLQFLFEYFSETQRNKGNFPGRFSGRQFSNSRSEMNVSTLELGDSALYLCASSLDSSTNEKLFFGSGTQLSVL.

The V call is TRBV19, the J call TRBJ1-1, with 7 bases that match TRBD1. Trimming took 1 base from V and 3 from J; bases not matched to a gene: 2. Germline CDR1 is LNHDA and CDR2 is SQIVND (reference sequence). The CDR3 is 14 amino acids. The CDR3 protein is CASSIVQGHTEAFF. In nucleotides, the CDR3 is TGTGCCAGTAGTATAGTACAGGGGCACACTGAAGCTTTCTTT.

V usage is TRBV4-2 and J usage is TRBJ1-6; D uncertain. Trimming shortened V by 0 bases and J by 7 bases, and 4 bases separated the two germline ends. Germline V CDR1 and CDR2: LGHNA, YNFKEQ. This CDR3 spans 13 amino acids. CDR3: CASSQEGNSPLHF. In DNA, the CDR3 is TGTGCCAGCAGCCAAGAGGGCAATTCACCCCTCCACTTT.

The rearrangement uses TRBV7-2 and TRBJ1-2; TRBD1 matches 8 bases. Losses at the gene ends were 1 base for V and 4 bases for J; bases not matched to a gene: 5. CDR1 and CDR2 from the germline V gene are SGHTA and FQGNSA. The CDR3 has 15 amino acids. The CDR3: CASSLVAGGSYGYTF. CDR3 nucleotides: TGTGCCAGCAGCTTAGTAGCAGGGGGCAGCTATGGCTACACCTTC.

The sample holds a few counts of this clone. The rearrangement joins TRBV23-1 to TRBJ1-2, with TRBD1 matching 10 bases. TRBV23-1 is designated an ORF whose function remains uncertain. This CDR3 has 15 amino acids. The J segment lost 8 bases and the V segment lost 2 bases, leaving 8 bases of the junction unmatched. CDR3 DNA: TGCGCCAGCAGTCAACCGCCAGGACAGGGGGAGGGCTACACCTTC. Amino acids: CASSQPPGQGEGYTF.

CDR3 nucleotide sequence: TGTGCCAGCAGCCTTAAGGGGGGAGGGGCTGAAGCTTTCTTT. Its protein product is CASSLKGGGAEAFF. J is TRBJ1-1 and V is TRBV7-9, with D possibly TRBD1 on 6 matching bases. Per the germline V gene, CDR1 is SEHNR and CDR2 is FQNEAQ (reference sequence). V shed 5 bases and J shed 6 bases, with 16 bases lying between them. This CDR3 is built from 14 residues.

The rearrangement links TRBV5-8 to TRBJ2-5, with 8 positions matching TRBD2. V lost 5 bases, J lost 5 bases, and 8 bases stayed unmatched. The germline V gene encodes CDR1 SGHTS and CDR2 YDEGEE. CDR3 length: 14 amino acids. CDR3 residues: CASSGGLEGETQYF. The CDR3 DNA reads TGTGCCAGCAGTGGGGGACTAGAGGGTGAGACCCAGTACTTC.

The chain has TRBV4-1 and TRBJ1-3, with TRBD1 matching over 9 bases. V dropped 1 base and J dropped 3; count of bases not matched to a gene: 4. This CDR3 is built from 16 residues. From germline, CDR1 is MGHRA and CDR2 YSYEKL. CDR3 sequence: CASSQAGQGRGNTIYF. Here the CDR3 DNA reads TGCGCCAGCAGCCAAGCCGGACAGGGGCGTGGAAACACCATATATTTT.

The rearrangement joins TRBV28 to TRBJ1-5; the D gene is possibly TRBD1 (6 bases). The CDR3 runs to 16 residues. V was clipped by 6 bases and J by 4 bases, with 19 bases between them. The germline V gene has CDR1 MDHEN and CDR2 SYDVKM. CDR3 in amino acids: CASSFLTGIGNQPQHF. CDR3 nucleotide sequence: TGTGCCAGCAGCTTTCTCACAGGGATAGGGAATCAGCCCCAGCATTTT.

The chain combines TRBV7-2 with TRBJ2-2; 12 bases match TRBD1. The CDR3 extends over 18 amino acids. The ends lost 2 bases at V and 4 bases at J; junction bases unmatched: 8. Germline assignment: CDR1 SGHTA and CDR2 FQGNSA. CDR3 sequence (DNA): TGTGCCAGCAGCTTAATCCCCCCGGGACAGGGGGCCACCGGGGAGCTGTTTTTT. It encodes CASSLIPPGQGATGELFF.

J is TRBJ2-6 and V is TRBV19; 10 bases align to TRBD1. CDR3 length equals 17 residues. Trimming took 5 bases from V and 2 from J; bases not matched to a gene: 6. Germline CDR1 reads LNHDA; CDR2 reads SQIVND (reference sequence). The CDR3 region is CASSPDRGLTGANVLTF. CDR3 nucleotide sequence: TGTGCCAGTAGTCCAGACAGGGGGCTTACTGGGGCCAACGTCCTGACTTTC.

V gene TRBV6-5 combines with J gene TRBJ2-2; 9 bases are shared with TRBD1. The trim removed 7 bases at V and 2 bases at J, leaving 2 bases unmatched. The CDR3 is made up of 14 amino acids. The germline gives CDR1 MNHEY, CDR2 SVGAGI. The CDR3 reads CASNRGLNTGELFF. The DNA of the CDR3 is TGTGCCAGCAACAGGGGGCTTAACACCGGGGAGCTGTTTTTT.

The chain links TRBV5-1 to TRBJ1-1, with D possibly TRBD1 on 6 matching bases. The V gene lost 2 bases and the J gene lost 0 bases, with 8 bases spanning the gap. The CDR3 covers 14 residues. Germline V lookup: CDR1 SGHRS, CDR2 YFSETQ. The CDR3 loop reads CASSFTGMNTEAFF. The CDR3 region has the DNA TGCGCCAGCAGCTTTACAGGGATGAACACTGAAGCTTTCTTT.

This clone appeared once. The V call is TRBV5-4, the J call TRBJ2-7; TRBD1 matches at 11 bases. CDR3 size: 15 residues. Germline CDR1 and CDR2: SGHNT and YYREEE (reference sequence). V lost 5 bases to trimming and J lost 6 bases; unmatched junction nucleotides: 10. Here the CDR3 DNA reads TGTGCCAGCAGTACCCTAGGGACAGGGGGAAGCGAGCAGTACTTC. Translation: CASSTLGTGGSEQYF.

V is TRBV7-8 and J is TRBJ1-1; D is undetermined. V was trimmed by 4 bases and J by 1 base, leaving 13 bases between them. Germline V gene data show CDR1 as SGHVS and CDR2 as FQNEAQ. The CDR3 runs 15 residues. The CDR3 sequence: CASSSAVPGNTEAFF. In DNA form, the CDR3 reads TGTGCCAGCAGCTCAGCAGTACCGGGGAACACTGAAGCTTTCTTT.

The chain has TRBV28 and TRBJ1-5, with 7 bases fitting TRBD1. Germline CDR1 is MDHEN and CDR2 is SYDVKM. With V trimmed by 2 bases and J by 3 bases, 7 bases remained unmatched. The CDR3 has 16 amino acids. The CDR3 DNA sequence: TGTGCCAGCAGTTTACCGGTGACAGGGCCCAATCAGCCCCAGCATTTT. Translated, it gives CASSLPVTGPNQPQHF. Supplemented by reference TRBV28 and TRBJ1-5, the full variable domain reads DVKVTQSSRYLVKRTGEKVFLECVQDMDHENMFWYRQDPGLGLRLIYFSYDVKMKEKGDIPEGYSVSREKKERFSLILESASTNQTSMYLCASSLPVTGPNQPQHFGDGTRLSIL.

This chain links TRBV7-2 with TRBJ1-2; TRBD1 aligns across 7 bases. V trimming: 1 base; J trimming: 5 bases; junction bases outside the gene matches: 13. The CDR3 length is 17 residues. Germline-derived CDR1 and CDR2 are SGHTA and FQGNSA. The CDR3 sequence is CASSLGILGQASYGYTF. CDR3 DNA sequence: TGTGCCAGCAGCTTAGGTATCCTCGGACAGGCCTCTTATGGCTACACCTTC.

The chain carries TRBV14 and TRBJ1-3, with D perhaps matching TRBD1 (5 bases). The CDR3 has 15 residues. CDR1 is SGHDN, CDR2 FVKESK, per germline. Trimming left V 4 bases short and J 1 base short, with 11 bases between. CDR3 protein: CASSLQVSSGNTIYF. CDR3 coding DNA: TGTGCCAGCAGCCTACAGGTATCATCTGGAAACACCATATATTTT.

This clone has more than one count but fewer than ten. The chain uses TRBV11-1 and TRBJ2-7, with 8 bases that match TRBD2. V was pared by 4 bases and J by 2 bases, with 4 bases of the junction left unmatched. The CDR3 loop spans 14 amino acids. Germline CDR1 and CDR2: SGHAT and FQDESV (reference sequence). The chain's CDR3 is CASSSKGLAYEQYF. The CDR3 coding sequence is TGTGCCAGCAGCTCCAAGGGACTAGCCTACGAGCAGTACTTC.